Sequencing of this T cell receptor (beta chain) was carried out in a study of blood T cell repertoires in COVID-19. Study in general: The samples span acute and convalescent COVID-19 from the United States, Italy and Spain. Sources were T cells, B-cell-depleted T cells, or PBMCs; the material itself was cDNA or gDNA.

V lost 6 bases and J lost 3; bases outside the gene matches: 1. The CDR3 is 13 residues long. Germline loops: CDR1 LNHDA, CDR2 SQIVND (reference sequence). In the source study's methods: Amplification from reference gene primers served as the basis for estimated nucleated cell counts. Repertoires were generated with immunoSEQ multiplex PCR, while TCRdb's copy carries only in-frame clones and drops some. For V, J and clone size, that table is used; D and trimming come from the DNA. The sample carries about 80,000 clones, roughly 80% recorded once. The gene calls are TRBV19 and TRBJ2-3; 9 bases line up with TRBD2. This clonotype originated in a woman between 70 and 85 years old with acute or convalescent COVID-19. Sequences were obtained from peripheral blood. For the CDR3, the DNA is TGTGCCAGTAGGGGACTAGCAACAGATACGCAGTATTTT. Translating it yields CASRGLATDTQYF. Complete variable domain (other parts from reference TRBV19 and TRBJ2-3): DGGITQSPKYLFRKEGQNVTLSCEQNLNHDAMYWYRQDPGQGLRLIYYSQIVNDFQKGDIAEGYSVSREKKESFPLTVTSAQKNPTAFYLCASRGLATDTQYFGPGTRLTVL.